The text below deals with one TCR beta chain. The PCR contained 60 Vbeta and 13 Jbeta primers. Method: immunoSEQ multiplex PCR; TCRdb's copy keeps in-frame clones and lacks some. The repertoire table contains 100,000 to 150,000 clones. The data stem from a study of cytomegalovirus exposure and HLA in healthy donors. Material: PBMCs. The source of this sequence is a woman between 35 and 50 years old in good health and CMV-seronegative.

CDR3 DNA: TGTGCCAGCAGCCAGACTAGCGGGGGGGCTGGCGGGGAGCTGTTTTTT. As protein: CASSQTSGGAGGELFF. The V and J genes are TRBV4-2 and TRBJ2-2; TRBD2 aligns across 14 bases. The germline V gene has CDR1 LGHNA and CDR2 YNFKEQ. The CDR3 totals 16 residues. J lost 7 bases, V lost 3 bases, and 4 bases had no gene match.